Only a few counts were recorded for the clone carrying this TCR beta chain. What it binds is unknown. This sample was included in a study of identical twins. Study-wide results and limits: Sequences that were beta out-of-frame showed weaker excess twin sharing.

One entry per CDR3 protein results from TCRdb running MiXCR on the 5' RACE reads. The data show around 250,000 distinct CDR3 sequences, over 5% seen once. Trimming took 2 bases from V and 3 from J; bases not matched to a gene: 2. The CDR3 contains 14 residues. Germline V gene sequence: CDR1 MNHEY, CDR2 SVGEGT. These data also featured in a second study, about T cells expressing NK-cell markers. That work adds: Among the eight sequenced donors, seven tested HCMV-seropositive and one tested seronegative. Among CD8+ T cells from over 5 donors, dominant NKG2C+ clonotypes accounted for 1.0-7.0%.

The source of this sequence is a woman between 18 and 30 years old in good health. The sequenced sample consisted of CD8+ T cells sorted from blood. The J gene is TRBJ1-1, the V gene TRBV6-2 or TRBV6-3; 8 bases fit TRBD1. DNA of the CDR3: TGTGCCAGCAGTTACCAGGGGGCTGACACTGAAGCTTTCTTT. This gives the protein CASSYQGADTEAFF.